This is a list of T cell receptor beta chains from one sample in a study of identical twins. Using its own MiXCR run on the 5' RACE reads, TCRdb lists one record per CDR3 protein. The data show under 250,000 distinct CDR3 sequences, with roughly 13% seen just once and 4% to 5% held by the top ten. The sample was also reused in another study, on yellow fever vaccine responses in identical twins.

The specimen sequenced was memory (CD45RO+) T cells sorted from blood. All receptors derive from a woman between 18 and 30 years old in good health. Both conserved end residues are part of each CDR3. D genes are given only for firm matches. A row's size may be missing; if present it is once, few, many or a size class.

TRBV6-1	TRBD1	.	TRBJ2-5	CASRPGQVVWETQYF	TGTGCCAGCAGACCGGGACAGGTGGTATGGGAGACCCAGTACTTC
TRBV12-3/TRBV12-4	.	many	TRBJ2-1	CASSLFFRGNNEQFF	TGTGCCAGCAGTTTATTTTTTCGAGGGAACAATGAGCAGTTCTTC
TRBV28	TRBD1	.	TRBJ2-1	CASSPPPVSGQWSNEQFF	TGTGCCAGCAGTCCGCCACCCGTCTCGGGACAGTGGTCGAATGAGCAGTTCTTC
TRBV9	TRBD1	.	TRBJ1-6	CASSDRTGGNSPLHF	TGTGCCAGCAGCGATCGGACAGGGGGAAATTCACCCCTCCACTTT
TRBV3-1	.	.	TRBJ2-2	CASSQDPGATGELFF	TGTGCCAGCAGCCAAGATCCGGGGGCCACCGGGGAGCTGTTTTTT
TRBV21-1	.	few	TRBJ2-7	CAWKPSGTYEQYF	TGTGCCTGGAAGCCTAGCGGGACCTACGAGCAGTACTTC
TRBV7-3	TRBD2	few	TRBJ2-1	CASSLMGGSGNEQFF	TGTGCCAGCAGCTTGATGGGGGGGTCTGGGAATGAGCAGTTCTTC
TRBV20-1	TRBD2	few	TRBJ2-1	CSAERLAGGNEQFF	TGCAGTGCAGAAAGACTAGCGGGAGGGAATGAGCAGTTCTTC
TRBV28	TRBD2	.	TRBJ2-7	CASSSLGGSYEQYF	TGTGCCAGCAGCTCACTTGGCGGGAGCTACGAGCAGTACTTC
TRBV12-3/TRBV12-4	.	many	TRBJ2-1	CASSFSGVNEQFF	TGTGCCAGCAGTTTCTCAGGGGTCAATGAGCAGTTCTTC
TRBV6-1	.	.	TRBJ2-3	CASRRGTLIDPTDTQYF	TGTGCCAGCAGGCGGGGTACCTTGATCGACCCCACAGATACGCAGTATTTT
TRBV7-8	TRBD2	.	TRBJ2-5	CASSPILAGNQETQYF	TGTGCCAGCAGCCCTATACTAGCGGGGAACCAAGAGACCCAGTACTTC
TRBV12-3/TRBV12-4	.	.	TRBJ2-2	CASSLARVTGELFF	TGTGCCAGCAGTTTAGCGCGGGTCACCGGGGAGCTGTTTTTT
TRBV5-1	TRBD1	.	TRBJ2-2	CASSLEGQGAGELFF	TGCGCCAGCAGCTTGGAGGGACAGGGGGCCGGGGAGCTGTTTTTT
TRBV4-3	TRBD1	few	TRBJ2-7	CASSQTPGQDYEQYF	TGCGCCAGCAGCCAAACTCCGGGACAGGACTACGAGCAGTACTTC
TRBV4-1	.	few	TRBJ1-1	CASSQDVWNTEAFF	TGCGCCAGCAGCCAAGATGTGTGGAACACTGAAGCTTTCTTT
TRBV6-5	.	few	TRBJ2-4	CASSSVFTAKNIQYF	TGTGCCAGCAGTTCCGTCTTTACGGCCAAAAACATTCAGTACTTC
TRBV24-1	TRBD1	.	TRBJ2-1	CATSVGQGGIDEQFF	TGTGCCACCAGTGTGGGACAGGGGGGGATCGATGAGCAGTTCTTC
TRBV6-1	.	few	TRBJ2-7	CASSEGGGYSYEQYF	TGTGCCAGCAGTGAAGGTGGCGGCTACTCCTACGAGCAGTACTTC
TRBV15	.	many	TRBJ1-1	CATSNQLNTEAFF	TGTGCCACCAGCAACCAGCTAAACACTGAAGCTTTCTTT
TRBV20-1	.	few	TRBJ2-7	CSASGNKFYEQYF	TGCAGTGCTAGCGGGAACAAATTCTACGAGCAGTACTTC
TRBV6-5	TRBD1	few	TRBJ2-7	CASSSPTGSSYEQYF	TGTGCCAGCAGTTCCCCGACAGGGAGCTCCTACGAGCAGTACTTC
TRBV7-9	.	few	TRBJ2-7	CASSLEGDVNEQYF	TGTGCCAGCAGCTTAGAGGGGGACGTCAACGAGCAGTACTTC
TRBV14	TRBD2	few	TRBJ2-1	CASSHLTSGYNEQFF	TGTGCCAGCAGCCATTTAACTAGCGGGTACAATGAGCAGTTCTTC
TRBV6-2/TRBV6-3	.	.	TRBJ2-7	CASRAGDKSYEQYF	TGTGCCAGCAGAGCAGGGGACAAGAGCTACGAGCAGTACTTC
TRBV3-1	TRBD2	.	TRBJ2-3	CASTPAGGAADTQYF	TGTGCCAGCACCCCAGCCGGGGGGGCTGCAGATACGCAGTATTTT
TRBV30	.	.	TRBJ2-7	CAWSPGPFYEQYF	TGTGCCTGGAGTCCGGGACCCTTCTACGAGCAGTACTTC
TRBV6-4	TRBD2	few	TRBJ2-1	CASSDSSGGEYNEQFF	TGTGCCAGCAGTGACTCAAGCGGGGGGGAGTACAATGAGCAGTTCTTC
TRBV5-6	.	.	TRBJ2-7	CASNSAGSHSYEQYF	TGTGCCAGCAACTCGGCAGGTTCCCACTCCTACGAGCAGTACTTC
TRBV12-3/TRBV12-4	.	many	TRBJ2-1	CASSLAPNEQFF	TGTGCCAGCAGTTTAGCCCCGAATGAGCAGTTCTTC
TRBV20-1	.	.	TRBJ1-2	CSARQQATYGYTF	TGCAGTGCTAGACAACAGGCTACCTATGGCTACACCTTC
TRBV5-1	.	.	TRBJ1-6	CASSFSRDSYNSPLHF	TGCGCCAGCAGCTTCTCCAGGGATTCCTATAATTCACCCCTCCACTTT
TRBV6-5	.	.	TRBJ2-1	CASQRRDNEQFF	TGTGCCAGCCAGCGGAGGGACAATGAGCAGTTCTTC
TRBV12-3/TRBV12-4	.	few	TRBJ1-3	CASSRRQALPGNTIYF	TGTGCCAGCAGTCGTCGACAGGCCCTCCCTGGAAACACCATATATTTT
TRBV12-3/TRBV12-4	TRBD1	.	TRBJ2-5	CASSFPGQSRAQYF	TGTGCCAGCAGCTTCCCGGGACAGTCTCGGGCCCAGTACTTC
TRBV3-1	TRBD2	many	TRBJ2-3	CASSQFASGGYTDTQYF	TGTGCCAGCAGCCAATTCGCCAGCGGGGGTTACACAGATACGCAGTATTTT
TRBV20-1	.	few	TRBJ2-7	CSARDGGTRYEQYF	TGCAGTGCTAGAGATGGGGGGACCAGATACGAGCAGTACTTC
TRBV28	.	once	TRBJ2-5	CASSLSPLGPQETQYF	TGTGCCAGCAGTTTAAGCCCCCTCGGCCCCCAAGAGACCCAGTACTTC
TRBV7-9	.	.	TRBJ2-1	CASSYNPDTLYEQFF	TGTGCCAGCAGCTACAACCCGGACACCCTCTATGAGCAGTTCTTC
TRBV18	.	.	TRBJ2-1	CASSPQKAGDEQFF	TGTGCCAGCTCACCGCAAAAAGCCGGCGATGAGCAGTTCTTC
TRBV20-1	TRBD2	few	TRBJ2-1	CSAELLAGFVNEQFF	TGCAGTGCTGAACTACTAGCGGGTTTTGTCAATGAGCAGTTCTTC
TRBV29-1	.	many	TRBJ2-1	CSVEDIGGPSYNEQFF	TGCAGCGTTGAAGATATTGGCGGCCCGAGCTACAATGAGCAGTTCTTC
TRBV3-1	.	.	TRBJ2-6	CASSQGQVRTSSGANVLTF	TGTGCCAGCAGCCAAGGTCAGGTGCGGACGAGCTCTGGGGCCAACGTCCTGACTTTC
TRBV20-1	TRBD2	few	TRBJ2-7	CSARSSTSGAYEQYF	TGCAGTGCTAGATCCTCGACTAGCGGGGCCTACGAGCAGTACTTC
TRBV3-1	.	.	TRBJ2-7	CASSQGLEQYF	TGTGCCAGCAGCCAAGGTCTGGAGCAGTACTTC